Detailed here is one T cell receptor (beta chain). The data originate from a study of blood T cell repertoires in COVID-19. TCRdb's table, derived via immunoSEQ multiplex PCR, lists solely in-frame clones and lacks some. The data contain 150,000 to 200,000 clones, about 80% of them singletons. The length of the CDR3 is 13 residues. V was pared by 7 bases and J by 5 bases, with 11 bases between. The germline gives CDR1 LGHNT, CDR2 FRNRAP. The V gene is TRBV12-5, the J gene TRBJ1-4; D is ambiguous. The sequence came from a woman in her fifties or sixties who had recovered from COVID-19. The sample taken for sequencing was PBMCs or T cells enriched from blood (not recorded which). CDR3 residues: CASAYEQNEKLFF. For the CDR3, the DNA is TGTGCTAGTGCTTATGAACAGAATGAAAAACTGTTTTTT.